The 17 T cell receptor beta chains listed next were all sequenced from one sample in a study of blood T cell repertoires in COVID-19. Repertoires were generated with immunoSEQ multiplex PCR, while TCRdb's copy carries only in-frame clones and drops some. Of around 290,000 clones in the sample, roughly nine tenths are singletons; the top ten hold 2.2%. Input material: peripheral blood. These receptors were obtained from a woman in her twenties or thirties with COVID-19, enrolled during active disease.

This clone was recorded only once. The chain links TRBV3-1 (or the pseudogene TRBV3-2) to TRBJ2-5, with 7 bases fitting TRBD2. The V gene end was trimmed by 1 base and the J gene end by 9 bases; junction bases not matched to a gene: 11. This CDR3 comprises 15 residues. CDR1 is LGHDT and CDR2 is YNNKEL in the germline V gene (reference sequence). CDR3 protein: CASSQGRLAQVAQYF. CDR3 in DNA: TGTGCCAGCAGCCAAGGGAGACTAGCTCAGGTGGCCCAGTACTTC.

The chain is built from TRBV28 and TRBJ1-1, with D uncertain. V was cut by 5 bases and J by 11 bases, with 15 bases left in between. CDR3 length: 12 residues. Germline CDR1 MDHEN, CDR2 SYDVKM. Here the CDR3 DNA reads TGTGCCAGCAGTCCCCGGCATGCGGGGGCTTTCTTT. It encodes CASSPRHAGAFF.

The rearrangement links TRBV6-5 to TRBJ1-5, with 9 bases aligning to TRBD1. Germline CDR1 MNHEY, CDR2 SVGAGI. V shed 5 bases, J shed 6 bases, and the junction held 5 bases outside the gene matches. The CDR3 is 14 amino acids. This CDR3 is CASSPGQGGQPQHF. In DNA form, the CDR3 reads TGTGCCAGCAGTCCGGGACAGGGAGGTCAGCCCCAGCATTTT.

This clone has only a few counts. The V gene is TRBV6-6, the J gene TRBJ1-2; TRBD1 agrees at 7 bases. This CDR3 contains 13 residues. Losses at the gene ends were 6 bases for V and 6 bases for J; bases not matched to a gene: 7. CDR1 is MNHNY and CDR2 is SVGAGI in the germline V gene (reference sequence). CDR3 coding DNA: TGTGCCAGCAGCCGGTCCCAGGGGGATGGCTACACCTTC. It translates to CASSRSQGDGYTF.

The chain has TRBV5-6 and TRBJ2-7; D is possibly TRBD2 (5 bases). The CDR3 contains 13 residues. Germline loops: CDR1 SGHDT, CDR2 YYEEEE. Trimming pared 4 bases from V and 2 bases from J, leaving 10 bases between. The CDR3 region has the DNA TGTGCCAGCAGCGGCGGACTCGCCTACGAGCAGTACTTC. This gives the protein CASSGGLAYEQYF. The full variable domain, with the rest looked up from reference TRBV5-6 and TRBJ2-7, is DAGVTQSPTHLIKTRGQQVTLRCSPKSGHDTVSWYQQALGQGPQFIFQYYEEEERQRGNFPDRFSGHQFPNYSSELNVNALLLGDSALYLCASSGGLAYEQYFGPGTRLTVT.

The chain links TRBV5-6 to TRBJ2-1; 9 positions match TRBD2. Germline lookup yields CDR1 SGHDT and CDR2 YYEEEE. Losses at the gene ends were 5 bases for V and 10 bases for J; bases not matched to a gene: 10. The CDR3 is made up of 14 amino acids. CDR3 coding DNA: TGTGCCAGCAGTCGAACGGGACTAGCACAAGAGCAGTTCTTC. The encoded protein is CASSRTGLAQEQFF.

The J gene is TRBJ1-1, the V gene TRBV5-6, with 8 bases aligning to TRBD1. V lost 4 bases, J lost 6 bases, and 8 bases stayed unmatched. Germline V gene lookup returns CDR1 SGHDT and CDR2 YYEEEE. CDR3 size: 14 residues. In DNA form, the CDR3 reads TGTGCCAGCAGCCCAGACAGGGGATGGCCTGAAGCTTTCTTT. Translated: CASSPDRGWPEAFF.

This clone turned up a few times. The J gene is TRBJ1-2, the V gene TRBV11-2; tentative D call: TRBD1 (6 bases). This CDR3 region has 15 residues. Per the germline V gene, CDR1 is SGHAT and CDR2 is FQNNGV. V was trimmed by 5 bases and J by 2 bases, leaving 15 bases between them. This CDR3 reads CASSALRDMNYGYTF. The CDR3, as DNA: TGTGCCAGCAGCGCACTCAGGGACATGAACTATGGCTACACCTTC.

The V call is TRBV27, the J call TRBJ1-1, with 7 nucleotides matching TRBD1. The CDR3 consists of 17 residues. CDR1 MNHEY and CDR2 SMNVEV come from the germline V gene (reference sequence). The V gene end was trimmed by 5 bases and the J gene end by 1 base; junction bases not matched to a gene: 13. CDR3 in DNA: TGTGCCAGCAGTCCAGGACCGGGACAGACGAAGAACACTGAAGCTTTCTTT. Encoded protein: CASSPGPGQTKNTEAFF.

As DNA, the CDR3 is TGTGCCAGCAGCTTGCGGGCTAGCGGGAGGGAGACCCAGTACTTC. Encoded protein: CASSLRASGRETQYF. The chain is built from TRBV7-3 and TRBJ2-5; 11 bases map to TRBD2. The V gene's germline CDR1 is SGHTA and CDR2 FQGTGA. V lost 3 bases to trimming and J lost 5 bases; unmatched junction nucleotides: 5. The CDR3 contains 15 residues.

The chain recombines TRBV27 with TRBJ1-1, with a weak D call TRBD1 (6 bases). From germline, CDR1 is MNHEY and CDR2 SMNVEV (reference sequence). The CDR3 is 15 amino acids. V shed 1 base and J shed 0 bases, with 9 bases lying between them. The DNA for the CDR3 is TGTGCCAGCAGTTTATTGGACAGTCTGAACACTGAAGCTTTCTTT. It specifies CASSLLDSLNTEAFF.

V gene TRBV2 combines with J gene TRBJ1-6; 9 bases match TRBD1. Germline V CDR1 and CDR2: SNHLY, FYNNEI. The CDR3 has 15 amino acids. Trimming cost V 4 bases and J 10 bases; bases outside gene matches: 8. The CDR3, as DNA: TGTGCCAGCAGTGGGGGCCCGGGACAGGGCTCACCCCTCCACTTT. It yields the protein CASSGGPGQGSPLHF.

This rearrangement joins TRBV29-1 to TRBJ2-2; perhaps TRBD2 as D (5 bases). Trimming pared 5 bases from V and 0 bases from J, leaving 7 bases between. This CDR3 has 13 amino acids. From germline, CDR1 is SQVTM and CDR2 ANQGSEA. CDR3 in amino acids: CSVLTTNTGELFF. The CDR3, as DNA: TGCAGCGTTTTGACTACGAACACCGGGGAGCTGTTTTTT.

J is TRBJ1-4 and V is TRBV5-1; the match to TRBD1 covers 12 bases. The germline V gene has CDR1 SGHRS and CDR2 YFSETQ. The CDR3 totals 16 residues. The V segment lost 4 bases and the J segment 6 bases; nucleotides outside the gene matches: 7. In nucleotides, the CDR3 is TGCGCCAGCAGCCCGGGGACAGGGGGCGCTTATGAAAAACTGTTTTTT. Protein: CASSPGTGGAYEKLFF. The whole variable domain, remainder taken from reference TRBV5-1 and TRBJ1-4, is KAGVTQTPRYLIKTRGQQVTLSCSPISGHRSVSWYQQTPGQGLQFLFEYFSETQRNKGNFPGRFSGRQFSNSRSEMNVSTLELGDSALYLCASSPGTGGAYEKLFFGSGTQLSVL.

V gene TRBV30 combines with J gene TRBJ1-1, with unresolved D. Germline loops: CDR1 GTSNPN, CDR2 SVGIG (reference sequence). The V end was cut by 2 bases, the J end by 1 base, with 8 bases between. The CDR3 sequence is 13 residues long. The CDR3 spells CAWSQQPNTEAFF. CDR3 bases: TGTGCCTGGAGTCAACAGCCGAACACTGAAGCTTTCTTT.

V and J are TRBV5-1 and TRBJ2-1, with a possible D match to TRBD2 (6 bases). Germline V gene lookup returns CDR1 SGHRS and CDR2 YFSETQ. Trimming stripped 5 bases from V and 7 bases from J, with 13 bases between. The CDR3 contains 13 residues. The CDR3 here is CASRGGLENEQFF. DNA of the CDR3: TGCGCCAGCAGGGGAGGCCTTGAGAATGAGCAGTTCTTC.

The chain uses TRBV19 and TRBJ1-4, with TRBD1 as a possible D gene (6 bases). Germline CDR1 is LNHDA and CDR2 is SQIVND (reference sequence). The CDR3 runs to 16 residues. V was trimmed by 6 bases and J by 0 bases, leaving 14 bases between them. This CDR3 is CASSRIKGATNEKLFF. CDR3 sequence (DNA): TGTGCCAGTAGCCGGATTAAGGGGGCAACTAATGAAAAACTGTTTTTT.